This T cell receptor beta chain originates from a study of T cells in Graves' hyperthyroidism and ophthalmopathy. Study background: Initial diagnosis, before any treatment, was when peripheral blood was collected.

Germline CDR1 SNHLY, CDR2 FYNNEI. The V gene end was trimmed by 5 bases and the J gene end by 0 bases; junction bases not matched to a gene: 7. This CDR3 is built from 17 residues. This clonotype was detected a few times. Researchers amplified the TCR beta CDR3 regions from RNA transcripts. The HTBI primer set served for first-round RT-PCR of the TCR CDR3. MiXCR was run by TCRdb on the multiplex PCR reads, yielding one entry per CDR3 protein. The table shows over 250,000 distinct CDR3 sequences, with roughly an eighth occurring only once. Ophthalmopathy patients had moderate-to-severe active disease, CAS ≥3, NOSPECS ≥4, and disease duration under 3 months.

The chain combines TRBV2 with TRBJ2-6; 7 positions agree with TRBD1. The sample taken for sequencing was blood. The sequence was obtained from a woman aged 40 to 55 with Graves' ophthalmopathy. This CDR3 is CASSSPGGNSGANVLTF. CDR3 bases: TGTGCCAGCAGTAGTCCAGGGGGAAACTCTGGGGCCAACGTCCTGACTTTC. Using reference TRBV2 and TRBJ2-6 for the parts outside the CDR3, the full variable domain is EPEVTQTPSHQVTQMGQEVILRCVPISNHLYFYWYRQILGQKVEFLVSFYNNEISEKSEIFDDQFSVERPDGSNFTLKIRSTKLEDSAMYFCASSSPGGNSGANVLTFGAGSRLTVL.